Listed below are T cell receptor beta chains from one sample, sequenced in a study of cytotoxic CD8 clonotypes in ibrutinib-treated CLL. The table came from immunoSEQ multiplex PCR; TCRdb's copy has only in-frame clones and leaves some out. The table lists about 160,000 clones, more than 70% of them singletons. The material sequenced was PBMCs, taken at disease progression, from a patient treated with ibrutinib. These receptors were taken from a human donor with chronic lymphocytic leukemia. CDR3s include the opening cysteine and the closing phenylalanine or tryptophan. The D gene is left open where the match is weak. For some rows the clone size is stated as once, few or many, or as a class when expanded; others skip it.

D gene: TRBD1; J gene: TRBJ2-1; V gene: TRBV6-6; CDR3 length: 15; clone size: .; CDR3 DNA: TGTGCCAGCAGTTATGGGGACAGGAGATACAATGAGCAGTTCTTC; CDR3 protein: CASSYGDRRYNEQFF
D gene: .; J gene: TRBJ1-2; V gene: TRBV6-1; CDR3 length: 12; clone size: .; CDR3 DNA: TGTGCCAGCCAGACCGGAAACTATGGCTACACCTTC; CDR3 protein: CASQTGNYGYTF
D gene: .; J gene: TRBJ1-2; V gene: TRBV13; CDR3 length: 14; clone size: .; CDR3 DNA: TGTGCCAGCCAGCTTTCGTCCAGGCTTGGTGGCTACACCTTC; CDR3 protein: CASQLSSRLGGYTF
D gene: TRBD1; J gene: TRBJ1-5; V gene: TRBV15; CDR3 length: 14; clone size: .; CDR3 DNA: TGTGCCACCAGCAGGACAGGGAGGGATCAGCCCCAGCATTTT; CDR3 protein: CATSRTGRDQPQHF
D gene: .; J gene: TRBJ1-1; V gene: TRBV5-1; CDR3 length: 15; clone size: once; CDR3 DNA: TGCGCCAGCAGCCTGGAAGGCCCATGGAACACTGAAGCTTTCTTT; CDR3 protein: CASSLEGPWNTEAFF
D gene: TRBD1; J gene: TRBJ2-5; V gene: TRBV19; CDR3 length: 16; clone size: .; CDR3 DNA: TGTGCCAGTAGCCCGGGACAGGGGGCAATTCCAGAGACCCAGTACTTC; CDR3 protein: CASSPGQGAIPETQYF
D gene: .; J gene: TRBJ1-2; V gene: TRBV30; CDR3 length: 13; clone size: .; CDR3 DNA: TGTGCCTGGGACTTTGGAGGGTGGGACCTCTACACCTTC; CDR3 protein: CAWDFGGWDLYTF
D gene: TRBD1; J gene: TRBJ1-4; V gene: TRBV10-3; CDR3 length: 15; clone size: .; CDR3 DNA: TGTGCCATCAGTGACCAGGAGACAGGGGTGGAAAAACTGTTTTTT; CDR3 protein: CAISDQETGVEKLFF
D gene: .; J gene: TRBJ2-7; V gene: TRBV5-1; CDR3 length: 13; clone size: .; CDR3 DNA: TGCGCCAGCGGCGGAGGGCCCGCCTACGAGCAGTACTTC; CDR3 protein: CASGGGPAYEQYF
D gene: .; J gene: TRBJ1-5; V gene: TRBV7-2; CDR3 length: 15; clone size: .; CDR3 DNA: TGTGCCAGCAGTTTACAGGGATCGCGTGGGCAGCCCCAGCATTTT; CDR3 protein: CASSLQGSRGQPQHF
D gene: .; J gene: TRBJ1-5; V gene: TRBV4-1; CDR3 length: 16; clone size: few; CDR3 DNA: TGCGCCAGCAGCCAATGGTCGGACTATAGCAATCAGCCCCAGCATTTT; CDR3 protein: CASSQWSDYSNQPQHF
D gene: .; J gene: TRBJ2-7; V gene: TRBV5-6; CDR3 length: 11; clone size: .; CDR3 DNA: TGTGCCAGCAGCCGCGAGGGGGAGCAGTACTTC; CDR3 protein: CASSREGEQYF
D gene: .; J gene: TRBJ2-2; V gene: TRBV7-3; CDR3 length: 18; clone size: .; CDR3 DNA: TGTGCCAGCACCGAAACGCATGACAAATTGATAAACACCGGGGAGCTGTTTTTT; CDR3 protein: CASTETHDKLINTGELFF
D gene: TRBD1; J gene: TRBJ1-5; V gene: TRBV6-5; CDR3 length: 16; clone size: .; CDR3 DNA: TGTGCCAGCAGTTACTCCGGAGGGGGCAGCAATCAGCCCCAGCATTTT; CDR3 protein: CASSYSGGGSNQPQHF
D gene: .; J gene: TRBJ2-6; V gene: TRBV19; CDR3 length: 16; clone size: .; CDR3 DNA: TGTGCCAGTAGTATAGTGAGGGGTTCTGGGGCCAACGTCCTGACTTTC; CDR3 protein: CASSIVRGSGANVLTF